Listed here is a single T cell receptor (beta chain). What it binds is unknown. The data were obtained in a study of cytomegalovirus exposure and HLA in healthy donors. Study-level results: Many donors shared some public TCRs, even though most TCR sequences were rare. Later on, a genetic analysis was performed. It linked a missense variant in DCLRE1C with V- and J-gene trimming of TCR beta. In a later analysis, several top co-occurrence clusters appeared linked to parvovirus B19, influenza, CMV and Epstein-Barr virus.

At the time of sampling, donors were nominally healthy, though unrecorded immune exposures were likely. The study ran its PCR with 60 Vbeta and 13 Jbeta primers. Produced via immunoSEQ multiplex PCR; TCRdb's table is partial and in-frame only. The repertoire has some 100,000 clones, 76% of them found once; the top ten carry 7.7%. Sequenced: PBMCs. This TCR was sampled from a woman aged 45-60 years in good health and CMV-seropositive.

The CDR3 spells CASSHRETSHEQYF. For the CDR3, the DNA is TGTGCCAGCAGCCACCGAGAGACTAGCCACGAGCAGTACTTC. This chain joins TRBV5-4 and TRBJ2-7; 7 positions agree with TRBD2. The V and J ends lost 4 bases and 5 bases, in that order; junction bases with no gene match: 9. The length of the CDR3 is 14 residues. Germline V lookup: CDR1 SGHNT, CDR2 YYREEE (reference sequence).